These 14 T cell receptor beta chains were all obtained from the same sample, sequenced in a study of CD8+CD57+ T cells in acquired aplastic anemia. The TCR beta profiling, which covered VDJ combination and CDR3 sequence, was carried out using genomic DNA as the template. TCRdb redid the calling of the reads with MiXCR, one entry per CDR3 protein. The sample lists approximately 300,000 distinct CDR3 sequences, about 50% occurring once. All sequencing subjects had displayed CD8+CD57+ cell expansion on flow cytometry. What was sequenced was sorted CD4+, CD8+, or CD8+CD57+ T cells (not recorded which) from PBMCs. The receptors shown here come from a human donor with aplastic anemia.

The V and J genes are TRBV6-5 and TRBJ1-1; D call uncertain. CDR1 is MNHEY and CDR2 is SVGAGI in the germline V gene. V shed 5 bases and J shed 10 bases, with 23 bases lying between them. This CDR3 is 15 amino acids long. The CDR3, as DNA: TGTGCCAGCAGTCCGGAGGAGGGCCCTTTTTTGGGAGCTTTCTTT. It encodes CASSPEEGPFLGAFF.

This clonotype was seen once. The chain employs TRBV10-1 and TRBJ2-2, with 10 bases fitting TRBD2. V lost 0 bases, J lost 2 bases, and 6 bases stayed unmatched. The CDR3 is 18 amino acids. CDR1 is WNHNN, CDR2 SYGVQD, per germline (reference sequence). Here the CDR3 reads CASSESNTSGENTGELFF. CDR3 in DNA: TGCGCCAGCAGTGAGTCGAACACTAGCGGGGAAAACACCGGGGAGCTGTTTTTT.

For this clonotype: The junction departs from the called germline gene at one end, perhaps through a read error. The V gene is TRBV5-1, the J gene TRBJ1-2, with unresolved D. CDR3 size: 9 residues. Germline CDR1 is SGHRS and CDR2 is YFSETQ. CDR3 coding DNA: TGCGCCAGCAGCTTGGCCTACGCCTTC. As protein: CASSLAYAF.

The J gene is TRBJ2-6, the V gene TRBV19, with TRBD1 as a possible D gene (6 bases). Trimming took 5 bases from V and 0 from J, leaving 17 bases between them. The CDR3 spans 18 residues. Germline V CDR1 and CDR2: LNHDA, SQIVND (reference sequence). For the CDR3, the DNA is TGTGCCAGTAGTGGGCAGGGGCTAATCATCTCTGGGGCCAACGTCCTGACTTTC. Translated, it gives CASSGQGLIISGANVLTF.

This chain uses TRBV19 with TRBJ2-5; 9 bases fit TRBD2. The V gene's germline CDR1 is LNHDA and CDR2 SQIVND (reference sequence). The CDR3 has 14 residues. J gave up 0 bases and V 5 bases, and 1 base lay outside the gene matches. The CDR3 DNA reads TGTGCCAGTAGTCTAGCGGGGCACCAAGAGACCCAGTACTTC. It translates to CASSLAGHQETQYF.

This clonotype was observed at least ten times. The V and J genes are TRBV20-1 and TRBJ1-1; tentative D call: TRBD1 (5 bases). Germline-derived CDR1 and CDR2 are DFQATT and SNEGSKA (reference sequence). The CDR3 is 14 residues long. V lost 1 base and J lost 1, with 10 bases in between. The CDR3 here is CSARVQASNTEAFF. The CDR3 DNA reads as TGCAGTGCTAGAGTACAGGCCTCGAACACTGAAGCTTTCTTT.

The chain links TRBV24-1 to TRBJ1-2; weak D call: TRBD1 (6 bases). Germline values: CDR1 KGHDR, CDR2 SFDVKD. This CDR3 region has 12 residues. The V and J ends lost 7 bases and 5 bases respectively, with 10 bases between them. CDR3 in amino acids: CATSQGGYGYTF. DNA for the CDR3: TGTGCCACCAGCCAAGGGGGATATGGCTACACCTTC.

The chain has TRBV30 and TRBJ2-1; 8 nucleotides align to TRBD2. Looked up from germline, CDR1 is GTSNPN and CDR2 is SVGIG (reference sequence). Germline trimming cut 0 bases from V and 8 bases from J; bases unmatched to any gene: 9. The CDR3 contains 15 residues. CDR3 sequence: CAWSVQSGSRDEQFF. Here the CDR3 DNA reads TGTGCCTGGAGTGTTCAAAGCGGGAGTAGGGATGAGCAGTTCTTC. The entire variable domain, with the rest obtained from reference TRBV30 and TRBJ2-1, is as follows: SQTIHQWPATLVQPVGSPLSLECTVEGTSNPNLYWYRQAAGRGLQLLFYSVGIGQISSEVPQNLSASRPQDRQFILSSKKLLLSDSGFYLCAWSVQSGSRDEQFFGPGTRLTVL.

This rearrangement joins TRBV9 to TRBJ1-6; D remains unclear. V gave up 1 base and J gave up 6 bases, with 8 bases separating them. CDR1 is SGDLS, CDR2 YYNGEE, per germline. This CDR3 has 14 residues. The CDR3 loop reads CASSVMERNSPLHF. For the CDR3, the DNA is TGTGCCAGCAGCGTAATGGAGCGTAATTCACCCCTCCACTTT.

The sample holds a few counts of this clonotype. As the CDR3 is not closed by the conserved phenylalanine or tryptophan, this likely results from a read error. This chain links TRBV5-5 with TRBJ2-5; 10 bases are shared with TRBD2. V lost 3 bases to trimming and J lost 0 bases; unmatched junction nucleotides: 5. This CDR3 is built from 16 residues. Germline assignment: CDR1 SGHKS and CDR2 YYEKEE (reference sequence). CDR3 loop: CASSWVLAGNQETQYL. CDR3 coding DNA: TGTGCCAGCAGCTGGGTACTAGCGGGGAACCAAGAGACCCAGTACCTC.

DNA for the CDR3: TGTGCCAGCAGTGATGTAGGCCGGAACACCGGGGAGCTGTTTTTT. The encoded protein is CASSDVGRNTGELFF. This chain joins TRBV28 and TRBJ2-2; D ambiguous. The CDR3 length is 15 residues. Germline loops: CDR1 MDHEN, CDR2 SYDVKM. V lost 5 bases, J lost 1 base, and 11 bases lay in between.

The chain couples TRBV19 to TRBJ1-1; D might be TRBD1 (6 bases). With 5 bases removed from V and 1 base from J, the gap between germline ends came to 14 bases. The CDR3 totals 15 residues. CDR1 is LNHDA, CDR2 SQIVND, per germline (reference sequence). The CDR3 DNA follows: TGTGCCAGTAGTGCCGGACAGACCTCGAACACTGAAGCTTTCTTT. Translating it yields CASSAGQTSNTEAFF.

This clonotype has a count of ten or more. V gene TRBV12-3 or TRBV12-4 combines with J gene TRBJ2-1; perhaps TRBD2 as D (5 bases). The CDR3 is 14 amino acids. V was trimmed by 2 bases and J by 7 bases, leaving 12 bases between them. As DNA, the CDR3 is TGTGCCAGCAGTTTAAGCGGTTCCGCTAATGAGCAGTTCTTC. The encoded protein is CASSLSGSANEQFF.

The J gene is TRBJ2-1, the V gene TRBV20-1; D is perhaps TRBD1 or TRBD2 (5 bases each). The germline V and J ends were trimmed by 3 bases and 0 bases, with 18 bases remaining between them. The CDR3 is made up of 17 amino acids. CDR1 is DFQATT and CDR2 is SNEGSKA in the germline V gene (reference sequence). This chain's CDR3 is CSAREQTGLSSYNEQFF. CDR3 coding DNA: TGCAGTGCTAGGGAACAAACAGGACTGAGCTCCTACAATGAGCAGTTCTTC.